The T cell receptor beta chain under discussion was sequenced for a study of early T cells in non-severe SARS-CoV-2 infection. In germline, CDR1 is LGHNA, CDR2 YSLEER. The CDR3 contains 15 residues. V lost 0 bases, J lost 2 bases, and 9 bases lay in between. cDNA molecules, individually, were tagged with unique molecular identifiers. TCRdb independently ran MiXCR on the 5' RACE reads; one entry per CDR3 protein. Counted here are about 67,000 distinct CDR3 sequences, approximately 9.1% occurring once; the ten biggest clones make up less than 20%. This material consisted of whole blood, taken at baseline. This TCR came from an adult who was a healthcare worker with PCR-confirmed SARS-CoV-2 infection or an uninfected control (not recorded which). The chain combines TRBV4-3 with TRBJ2-3; D not resolved. CDR3 nucleotides: TGCGCCAGCAGCCAAGATGCCTCACTCACAGATACGCAGTATTTT. Its protein is CASSQDASLTDTQYF.